The clone carrying this T cell receptor beta chain was seen only a few times. These data belong to a study of T cells in Graves' hyperthyroidism and ophthalmopathy. The wider study: Sampling of peripheral blood happened at initial diagnosis, prior to any treatment.

It was RNA transcripts that yielded the amplified TCR beta CDR3 regions. The HTBI primer set served for first-round RT-PCR of the TCR CDR3. TCRdb recomputed calls from the multiplex PCR reads with MiXCR, one row per CDR3 protein. The sample lists 390,000 or so distinct CDR3 sequences, roughly 15% seen once, with under 15% in the top ten. The CDR3 is 14 amino acids. Per the germline V gene, CDR1 is SEHNR and CDR2 is FQNEAQ (reference sequence). With 3 bases clipped from V and 9 bases from J, the junction kept 4 bases outside the gene matches. The TCR sequence derives from a man aged 18 to 30 with Graves' ophthalmopathy. The rearrangement joins TRBV7-9 to TRBJ1-6; 8 nucleotides align to TRBD1. Input material: blood. The DNA for the CDR3 is TGTGCCAGCAGCTTTCAACAGGGGGGTTCACCCCTCCACTTT. Translated: CASSFQQGGSPLHF. The entire variable domain, with the rest obtained from reference TRBV7-9 and TRBJ1-6, is as follows: DTGVSQNPRHKITKRGQNVTFRCDPISEHNRLYWYRQTLGQGPEFLTYFQNEAQLEKSRLLSDRFSAERPKGSFSTLEIQRTEQGDSAMYLCASSFQQGGSPLHFGNGTRLTVT.